This T cell receptor (beta chain) was profiled in a study of shared clonotypes between healthy human individuals (dated by TCRdb to 2020 to 2021). Background for the entire study: Two women and a few men aged 18 to 49 years were included in the cohort. Per donor, three plates each were used for CD4 naive and CD4 memory, two for CD8 naive, and one for CD8 memory. To estimate repertoire size and how much clonotype sharing occurs between individuals, the study deeply sequenced the blood TCR repertoires of roughly 5 healthy adults. To increase sequencing depth and limit assay-specific biases, different laboratories used diverse techniques to prepare libraries and sequence TCR repertoires. Between about 0.8 and 9 billion PBMCs per donor were obtained by leukapheresis. The paper as a whole reports these results and caveats: Rarefaction of sorted-subset datasets indicated incomplete sequencing despite the large sequencing depth. The genetic and exposure-history diversity represented was limited by the small number of donors. Sampling was restricted to blood, and TCR repertoires in tissues likely differ from the TCR repertoires found in blood. Compared with non-shared clonotypes, the clonotypes found in all four sorted-subset donors had higher generation probabilities. Based on pairwise subsampling, the degree of clonotype sharing among donors was expected to be affected by sequencing depth. Roughly 5.2% of naive CD4, roughly 3.6% of naive CD8, roughly 2.4% of memory CD4, and around 0.42% of memory CD8 clonotypes were shared across four donors. Naive subsets generally had larger estimated clonotype richness than memory subsets.

V lost 3 bases and J lost 10 bases, and the count of bases not matched to a germline gene is 9. CDR1 and CDR2 (MNHEY, SMNVEV) derive from the germline V gene (reference sequence). The CDR3 holds 15 amino acids from the cysteine to the phenylalanine. The sequence is cut down to CDR3 DNA, 45 bases in frame from base 1. The donors were healthy, HIV-negative adults who had no recently reported acute infections or vaccinations. Only Caucasian adults living in Nashville, Tennessee, USA were represented among the donors. Magnetic negative selection was used to enrich CD4+ T cells, after which naive cells were positively selected on CD45RA and the negative fraction became the memory subset. Blood was collected by leukapheresis, and PBMCs were isolated by Ficoll-Histopaque density gradient centrifugation and then cryopreserved in liquid nitrogen vapor phase. Analytical flow cytometry was used to check the purity and quantity of every magnetically sorted T cell population. Genomic DNA was isolated from each sorted fraction and quantified by UV absorbance on a Nanodrop 2000c.

This clone was seen only a few times. Its recognized antigen is unknown. No base quality information exists; no much larger clone differs at one position. TCR CDR3 regions were amplified from genomic DNA by multiplex PCR using the deep immunoSEQ assay. Genomic DNA extracted from each cell subset was distributed evenly over all wells of several immunoSEQ 96-well plates, and each plate served as one replicate. For sorted subsets, each replicate PCR was loaded with roughly 200 ng genomic DNA, equivalent to 30,000 or so T cell genomes. Purified libraries were quantified with a Qubit 3.0 fluorometer, sized on a Bioanalyzer 2100, and re-quantified with the KAPA Library Quantification kit. A separate single-read 150-cycle Illumina NextSeq 550 flow cell was used to sequence each immunoSEQ 96-well plate. The source study handled its data this way. The immunoSEQ output contained only junctional sequences without quality scores, so filtering could not match that applied to full-length reads. Sequences were annotated with PyIR, a Python wrapper for IgBLAST v1.9, using IMGT germline references to assign V/J genes and CDR3. Reads with weak V/J assignments (E-value above 1e-6), missing CDR3, stop codons, out-of-frame junctions, or ambiguous translated residues were removed. A V3J clonotype was defined by an identical inferred V gene, J gene, and CDR3 amino acid sequence. Percentage overlap between repertoires was calculated by dividing the number of shared unique clonotypes by the size of the smaller repertoire. RTK rarefaction, the Chao1 estimator, and Recon v2.1 estimates of unobserved clonotypes were used to assess repertoire richness. Generation probabilities for all TCRbeta clonotypes obtained by the gDNA method from a few donors were computed using OLGA. What TCRdb holds here is the immuneACCESS table cut down to in-frame rearrangements. Part of the clones is not present; checked against another copy, under half of the missing clones reflect an unresolved V gene, and the others are unexplained. V and J calls and clone size are those listed in that table; D and trimming were worked out from the DNA. This sample comprises hundreds of thousands of clones, more than 70% of them detected only once. The ten largest account for 1.5% to 2% of the sample.

The receptor was derived from a woman in her twenties or thirties in good health. Sequenced sample: memory CD4+ T cells sorted from blood. Interpreted using the paper, the cell subset or site label stands for: CD45RA-negative fraction. The chain joins TRBV27 to TRBJ2-1; TRBD2 aligns with 10 central bases. The nucleotides read TGTGCCAGCAGTTTTCGGACTAGCGGCTCTTTGGAGCAGTTCTTC. Its product reads: CASSFRTSGSLEQFF.